This T cell receptor beta chain stems from a study of blood T cell repertoires in COVID-19. Background on the study: Samples of COVID-19 (acute and convalescent) were obtained from the United States, Italy and Spain. The analysed material was cDNA or gDNA that came from T cells, B-cell-depleted T cells, or PBMCs.

Measured with immunoSEQ multiplex PCR; TCRdb has only the in-frame clones, and not every one. Found here are 150,000 to 200,000 clones, around nine tenths of them singletons; the top ten hold roughly 3.9%. Germline loops: CDR1 MNHEY, CDR2 SMNVEV (reference sequence). The V gene lost 5 bases and the J gene lost 0 bases, with 10 bases spanning the gap. The CDR3 is 15 residues long. This chain uses TRBV27 with TRBJ2-2, with unresolved D. The sequence derives from a man aged 18 to 35 with active or convalescent COVID-19. Material for sequencing was peripheral blood. CDR3 residues: CASSVRYPNTGELFF. The CDR3 coding sequence is TGTGCCAGCAGTGTCAGATATCCGAACACCGGGGAGCTGTTTTTT.